The 17 T cell receptor beta chains below come from one sample, sequenced in a study of shared clonotypes between healthy human individuals. Generated by immunoSEQ multiplex PCR, the TCRdb table keeps only in-frame clones and is missing some. There are around 1.9 million clones in the sample; 80% to 95% occur only once, and roughly 1.7% lies in the top ten. Naive CD8 cells comprised CD45RO-negative, CCR7-positively selected cells, excluding terminally differentiated effector memory CD45RA+ cells. The sequenced sample consisted of naive CD8+ T cells from PBMCs. The receptors here all came from a man aged 18 to 29 in good health. Some clones in this sample may be carry-over from other donors' samples.

This chain links TRBV7-9 with TRBJ2-7; 7 bases are a match to TRBD2. This CDR3 spans 12 amino acids. Germline CDR1 and CDR2: SEHNR and FQNEAQ (reference sequence). This CDR3 is CAAGQAPHEQYF. CDR3 nucleotide sequence: TGTGCAGCGGGGCAGGCCCCCCACGAGCAGTACTTC. Full variable domain (rest looked up from reference TRBV7-9 and TRBJ2-7): DTGVSQNPRHKITKRGQNVTFRCDPISEHNRLYWYRQTLGQGPEFLTYFQNEAQLEKSRLLSDRFSAERPKGSFSTLEIQRTEQGDSAMYLCAAGQAPHEQYFGPGTRLTVT.

The CDR3 DNA follows: TGTGCCAGTAGGGACGCGGGAAGCAATCAGCCCCAGCATTTT. It encodes CASRDAGSNQPQHF. The chain has TRBV19 and TRBJ1-5; D unclear. This CDR3 region has 14 residues. Trimming removed 6 bases at V and 1 base at J, with 10 bases between. Germline V gene data show CDR1 as LNHDA and CDR2 as SQIVND (reference sequence). Looking up the rest from reference TRBV19 and TRBJ1-5 gives the full variable domain: DGGITQSPKYLFRKEGQNVTLSCEQNLNHDAMYWYRQDPGQGLRLIYYSQIVNDFQKGDIAEGYSVSREKKESFPLTVTSAQKNPTAFYLCASRDAGSNQPQHFGDGTRLSIL.

The chain couples TRBV7-9 to TRBJ2-1, with 8 bases fitting TRBD1. The V gene end was trimmed by 5 bases and the J gene end by 14 bases; junction bases not matched to a gene: 14. The germline V gene has CDR1 SEHNR and CDR2 FQNEAQ (reference sequence). This CDR3 spans 14 amino acids. This chain's CDR3 is CASSPNRQGRKEFF. The CDR3 DNA follows: TGTGCCAGCAGCCCCAACCGACAGGGGAGAAAGGAGTTCTTC.

This sequence joins TRBV4-1 and TRBJ2-3; TRBD2 aligns across 10 bases. Germline CDR1 MGHRA, CDR2 YSYEKL. The CDR3 loop spans 19 amino acids. Trimming at V came to 0 bases and at J to 1 base, leaving 10 bases not matched to a gene. The CDR3 DNA reads as TGCGCCAGCAGCCAAGATTGGCCTAGCGGGAGCGCTGGCACAGATACGCAGTATTTT. It specifies CASSQDWPSGSAGTDTQYF.

The gene calls are TRBV28 and TRBJ2-7, with 7 bases lining up with TRBD2. Germline V gene data show CDR1 as MDHEN and CDR2 as SYDVKM. The junction had 3 bases not matched to a gene; V was cut back by 5 bases and J by 5 bases. CDR3 length equals 12 residues. DNA for the CDR3: TGTGCCAGCAGTCGCAGCGGGGACGAGCAGTACTTC. Translating it yields CASSRSGDEQYF.

The chain employs TRBV27 and TRBJ2-5, with D tentatively TRBD1 (6 bases). CDR3 length equals 14 residues. The V end was cut by 5 bases, the J end by 2 bases, with 12 bases between. CDR1 is MNHEY and CDR2 is SMNVEV in the germline V gene (reference sequence). CDR3 residues: CASSDRIGQETQYF. The DNA for the CDR3 is TGTGCCAGCAGTGACAGGATAGGGCAAGAGACCCAGTACTTC.

CDR3 sequence (DNA): TGTGCCAGCAGTGACTTGCAGGGAGGGTACACTGAAGCTTTCTTT. This codes for CASSDLQGGYTEAFF. V is TRBV6-5 and J is TRBJ1-1, with D perhaps matching TRBD1 (5 bases). The CDR3 length is 15 residues. Trimming removed 5 bases from V and 3 bases from J, with 16 bases in between. Germline V gene lookup returns CDR1 MNHEY and CDR2 SVGAGI.

This rearrangement joins TRBV5-4 to TRBJ2-2; maybe TRBD1 (5 bases). Germline CDR1 and CDR2: SGHNT and YYREEE (reference sequence). V lost 4 bases and J 3 bases, leaving 10 bases between the germline ends. CDR3 length: 14 residues. The CDR3 loop reads CASSIDRYTGELFF. CDR3 nucleotide sequence: TGTGCCAGCAGCATAGACAGATACACCGGGGAGCTGTTTTTT.

This clone was counted a single time. The V call is TRBV28, the J call TRBJ2-5; D perhaps matches TRBD1 (6 bases). The CDR3 contains 15 residues. CDR1 MDHEN and CDR2 SYDVKM come from the germline V gene. Between the trimmed V and J ends, which lost 6 bases and 2 bases, there was a span of 16 bases. In DNA, the CDR3 is TGTGCCAGCAGCACGATCGGGACACTTCAAGAGACCCAGTACTTC. Its translation is CASSTIGTLQETQYF.

The V gene is TRBV6-5, the J gene TRBJ2-1, with TRBD2 identical over 7 bases. CDR1 MNHEY and CDR2 SVGAGI come from the germline V gene. The CDR3 runs 16 residues. The V gene end was trimmed by 0 bases and the J gene end by 4 bases; junction bases not matched to a gene: 6. The CDR3, as DNA: TGTGCCAGCAGTTACTCGCCTAGCGGAGTATACAATGAGCAGTTCTTC. Protein: CASSYSPSGVYNEQFF.

The chain joins TRBV6-5 to TRBJ2-7; TRBD2 agrees at 8 bases. This CDR3 has 15 residues. CDR1 MNHEY and CDR2 SVGAGI come from the germline V gene. With 0 bases clipped from V and 1 base from J, the junction kept 2 bases outside the gene matches. CDR3 protein: CASSYSPGGSYEQYF. Written as DNA, the CDR3 is TGTGCCAGCAGTTACTCTCCGGGAGGGTCCTACGAGCAGTACTTC.

This chain joins TRBV11-2 and TRBJ2-7; TRBD2 aligns across 10 bases. From germline, CDR1 is SGHAT and CDR2 FQNNGV. Trimming removed 5 bases from V and 3 bases from J; junction bases left unmatched: 10. The CDR3 has 16 residues. CDR3 in DNA: TGTGCCAGCAGCATCGTAGCGGGAGGTAATAACTACGAGCAGTACTTC. Translated, it gives CASSIVAGGNNYEQYF.

Comment on this clone: The same CDR3 arises from other DNA sequences in this sample as well. The chain recombines TRBV5-1 with TRBJ2-1; 9 nucleotides line up with TRBD2. Looked up from germline, CDR1 is SGHRS and CDR2 is YFSETQ. J gave up 0 bases and V 5 bases, and 3 bases lay outside the gene matches. The CDR3 loop spans 15 amino acids. DNA of the CDR3: TGCGCCAGCAGATTAGCGGGAGTCTCCTACAATGAGCAGTTCTTC. As protein: CASRLAGVSYNEQFF.

The rearrangement links TRBV27 to TRBJ2-1; 7 nucleotides align to TRBD2. V was clipped by 2 bases and J by 7 bases; unmatched bases: 5. This CDR3 contains 14 residues. Germline CDR1 MNHEY, CDR2 SMNVEV (reference sequence). In DNA, the CDR3 is TGTGCCAGCAGTTTAGCGGGAGATTGGAATGAGCAGTTCTTC. Protein sequence: CASSLAGDWNEQFF.

This chain uses TRBV29-1 with TRBJ2-1, with 9 bases lining up with TRBD2. J was trimmed by 7 bases and V by 1 base; bases with no gene match: 2. The CDR3 is made up of 13 amino acids. CDR1 and CDR2 (germline): SQVTM, ANQGSEA. CDR3 nucleotides: TGCAGCGTTGAAGCTAGCGGGAAGAATGAGCAGTTCTTC. Translating gives CSVEASGKNEQFF.

The chain couples TRBV27 to TRBJ2-7; D unresolved. Germline CDR1 MNHEY, CDR2 SMNVEV (reference sequence). The CDR3 extends over 15 amino acids. V was pared by 8 bases and J by 2 bases, with 19 bases between. Written as DNA, the CDR3 is TGTGCCAGCGGTACTTGGATAGCTCCCACCTACGAGCAGTACTTC. Amino acid sequence: CASGTWIAPTYEQYF.

The V call is TRBV4-1, the J call TRBJ2-5; D is perhaps TRBD1 (5 bases). V was shortened by 1 base and J by 4 bases, with 13 bases between the two germline ends. The CDR3 runs 15 residues. Looked up from germline, CDR1 is MGHRA and CDR2 is YSYEKL. The CDR3: CASSQGWGLGETQYF. The CDR3 coding sequence is TGCGCCAGCAGCCAAGGGTGGGGCTTAGGAGAGACCCAGTACTTC.